A single sample is the source of the 21 T cell receptor beta chains below, sequenced in a study of lung T cells in sarcoidosis with Löfgren's syndrome (TCRdb year 2017). Sequencing used an Illumina MiSeq. Through fastp at Q25 and MiXCR, TCRdb rebuilt clones from the public reads, retaining in-frame beta chains. Each record represents a unique CDR3 protein, reported with the most common genes and DNA among its rows. The sample data list 60,000 or so distinct CDR3 sequences, and 21% of these were observed just once. The ten largest clones take up less than 2.5% of the sample. What was sequenced was CD4+ T cells from PBMCs. The origin of the receptors is a human donor with sarcoidosis (Löfgren's syndrome or another form), or a control subject (not recorded which).

A note on this clonotype: Just one base apart from a much larger clone, this may be a read error. This chain uses TRBV7-2 with TRBJ2-1; 9 nucleotides line up with TRBD2. CDR3 length: 15 amino acids. Losses at the gene ends were 1 base for V and 9 bases for J; bases not matched to a gene: 7. In germline, CDR1 is SGHTA, CDR2 FQGNSA. The CDR3 sequence is CASSLGLAGATEQFF. The CDR3 coding sequence is TGTGCCAGCAGCTTAGGATTAGCGGGAGCAACTGAGCAGTTCTTC.

This clonotype was seen only a few times. This chain uses TRBV7-3 with TRBJ2-1, with 15 bases that match TRBD2. Unmatched junction bases numbered 4, after V lost 3 bases and J lost 7 bases. The CDR3 has 16 amino acids. CDR1 SGHTA and CDR2 FQGTGA come from the germline V gene. CDR3 sequence reads: CASSFGLAGGGNEQFF. The CDR3 DNA reads TGTGCCAGCAGCTTCGGACTAGCGGGGGGGGGTAATGAGCAGTTCTTC.

In this sample, this clonotype turned up many times. The chain has TRBV6-1 and TRBJ2-7; 10 positions match TRBD1. Per germline, CDR1 MNHNS and CDR2 SASEGT. This CDR3 is 16 amino acids long. The V and J ends lost 5 bases and 2 bases, in that order; junction bases with no gene match: 9. The CDR3 bases are TGTGCCAGCAGTCAACTCCGGGACAGGGGTGCCTACGAGCAGTACTTC. It translates to CASSQLRDRGAYEQYF.

On this clonotype: Possible read error: a much larger clone is one base away. The V gene is TRBV12-3 or TRBV12-4, the J gene TRBJ2-5; D is undetermined. The CDR3 totals 11 residues. The CDR3 protein is CANSLKESQYF. For the CDR3, the DNA is TGTGCCAACAGTTTAAAGGAGTCCCAGTACTTC.

With respect to this clonotype: At one end, the junction sequence differs from germline, possibly due to a read error. This rearrangement joins TRBV7-8 to TRBJ1-4, with a tentative D call TRBD1 (5 bases). Germline CDR1 reads SGHVS; CDR2 reads FQNEAQ. The CDR3 loop spans 18 amino acids. This CDR3 is CASSLAEVGQTANEKLVF. CDR3 nucleotide sequence: TGTGCCAGCAGCTTAGCGGAAGTGGGTCAGACAGCTAATGAAAAACTGGTTTTT.

The chain employs TRBV30 and TRBJ1-1; tentative D call: TRBD1 (5 bases). Trimming removed 4 bases at V and 1 base at J, with 13 bases between. Germline V gives CDR1 GTSNPN, CDR2 SVGIG (reference sequence). This CDR3 is built from 14 residues. Here the CDR3 DNA reads TGTGCCTGGATCACGAGCAGGGCGAACACTGAAGCTTTCTTT. As protein: CAWITSRANTEAFF.

By sample share, this clonotype is medium-sized. This sequence joins TRBV6-1 and TRBJ1-6; D is ambiguous. V was pared by 6 bases and J by 5 bases, with 5 bases between. The CDR3 length is 12 residues. CDR1 and CDR2 from the germline V gene are MNHNS and SASEGT. CDR3 amino acids: CASRQNNSPLHF. As DNA, the CDR3 is TGTGCCAGCAGGCAGAATAATTCACCCCTCCACTTT.

This chain links TRBV19 with TRBJ1-4; TRBD1 might be the D (5 bases). V lost 4 bases to trimming and J lost 5 bases, with 11 bases between them. Germline lookup yields CDR1 LNHDA and CDR2 SQIVND (reference sequence). The CDR3 has 14 amino acids. CDR3 amino acids: CASSKRQFNEKLFF. The DNA of the CDR3 is TGTGCCAGTAGTAAACGACAGTTCAATGAAAAACTGTTTTTT.

This clonotype was counted only a few times. V and J are TRBV12-3 or TRBV12-4 and TRBJ1-2; TRBD1 matches 10 bases. V gave up 5 bases and J gave up 3 bases; unmatched junction bases: 9. The CDR3 sequence is 16 residues long. CDR3 loop: CASSPSGTGDHYGYTF. The DNA of the CDR3 is TGTGCCAGCAGTCCCTCCGGGACAGGGGATCACTATGGCTACACCTTC.

This clonotype was detected ten times or more. The chain uses TRBV4-1 and TRBJ2-5; 10 nucleotides match TRBD2. Germline loops: CDR1 MGHRA, CDR2 YSYEKL. This CDR3 is 16 amino acids long. J was trimmed by 5 bases and V by 0 bases; bases with no gene match: 6. CDR3 protein: CASSQETSGGAETQYF. The CDR3 nucleotides are TGCGCCAGCAGCCAAGAAACCAGCGGGGGGGCGGAGACCCAGTACTTC.

In its sample, this clonotype was seen many times. The V gene is TRBV6-1, the J gene TRBJ2-3, with 8 bases that match TRBD1. Germline-derived CDR1 and CDR2 are MNHNS and SASEGT. The CDR3 has 12 amino acids. V dropped 5 bases and J dropped 6; count of bases not matched to a gene: 1. The CDR3 nucleotides are TGTGCCAGCAGTAGACAGGGGGATACGCAGTATTTT. Translating gives CASSRQGDTQYF.

Notes on this clonotype: Since a much larger clone is just one base distant, this may be a read error. The rearrangement uses TRBV6-1 and TRBJ1-1, with 7 bases lining up with TRBD1. In germline, CDR1 is MNHNS, CDR2 SASEGT. This CDR3 contains 15 residues. The CDR3 protein is CASSERDRLNTESFF. CDR3 bases: TGTGCCAGCAGTGAACGGGACAGATTGAACACTGAATCTTTCTTT.

This clonotype was detected only a few times. The rearrangement joins TRBV14 to TRBJ1-6; 7 bases map to TRBD1. The ends lost 3 bases at V and 10 bases at J; junction bases unmatched: 9. Germline lookup yields CDR1 SGHDN and CDR2 FVKESK. This CDR3 region has 15 residues. The DNA of the CDR3 is TGTGCCAGCAGCCAGGAGCAGGGGGTAGACTCACCCCTCCACTTT. Amino acid sequence: CASSQEQGVDSPLHF.

In regard to this clonotype: One end of the junction varies from germline; a read error may be responsible. V usage is TRBV5-4 and J usage is TRBJ2-2, with D tentatively TRBD1 (5 bases). This CDR3 region has 15 residues. Per the germline V gene, CDR1 is SGHNT and CDR2 is YYREEE (reference sequence). Here the CDR3 DNA reads TGTGCCTGCAGCTTGGGGCAGAAGAACACCGGGGAGCTGTTTTTT. Amino acid sequence: CACSLGQKNTGELFF.

For this clonotype: A single base separates this from a much larger clone, so it may be a read error. The chain links TRBV18 to TRBJ2-7; no reliable D call. Germline-derived CDR1 and CDR2 are KGHSH and LQKENI. This CDR3 comprises 13 residues. In DNA form, the CDR3 reads TGTGACACGTCCGGGTACGACGGATACGAGCAGTACGTC. It encodes CDTSGYDGYEQYV.

The chain links TRBV6-2 or TRBV6-3 to TRBJ2-3; D could derive from TRBD1 or TRBD2 (5 bases each). V gave up 5 bases and J gave up 7 bases, with 10 bases separating them. CDR1 and CDR2 (germline): MNHEY, SVGEGT. The CDR3 has 12 residues. CDR3 sequence reads: CASSAGTHTQYF. CDR3 in DNA: TGTGCCAGCAGTGCCGGGACGCATACGCAGTATTTT.

The rearrangement joins TRBV29-1 to TRBJ1-2; maybe TRBD1 (5 bases). Between the trimmed V and J ends, which lost 7 bases and 4 bases, there was a span of 10 bases. The CDR3 sequence is 11 residues long. Germline CDR1 reads SQVTM; CDR2 reads ANQGSEA. The CDR3 spells CSGGTAYGYTF. The CDR3 DNA is TGCAGCGGGGGGACCGCCTATGGCTACACCTTC.

About this clonotype: This may arise from a read error, as a much more abundant clone is one base away. V and J are TRBV6-5 and TRBJ2-2; D is possibly TRBD2 (5 bases). This CDR3 contains 13 residues. Germline V gene sequence: CDR1 MNHEY, CDR2 SVGAGI. The CDR3 loop is CAICQTLAGEPFF. Written as DNA, the CDR3 is TGTGCCATCTGCCAGACTCTAGCCGGGGAGCCGTTTTTT.

This clonotype has at least ten counts. The chain links TRBV28 to TRBJ2-1; possibly TRBD1 or TRBD2 for D (6 bases each). Germline V gene lookup returns CDR1 MDHEN and CDR2 SYDVKM. V was pared by 4 bases and J by 1 base, with 11 bases between. This CDR3 spans 15 amino acids. CDR3 amino acids: CASSSQGTSYNEQFF. CDR3 sequence (DNA): TGTGCCAGCAGTTCCCAGGGGACTTCCTACAATGAGCAGTTCTTC.

Many counts were recorded for this clonotype. The chain joins TRBV15 to TRBJ2-1; D not resolved. This CDR3 spans 15 amino acids. The germline V gene encodes CDR1 LNHNV and CDR2 YYDKDF (reference sequence). The germline V and J ends were trimmed by 0 bases and 1 base, with 7 bases remaining between them. CDR3 bases: TGTGCCACCAGCAGAGATGGGCAGTCCTACAATGAGCAGTTCTTC. This codes for CATSRDGQSYNEQFF.

In its sample, this clonotype was seen a few times. This chain joins TRBV18 and TRBJ2-7, with 10 bases aligning to TRBD1. The CDR3 is 15 amino acids. V lost 3 bases and J lost 4; bases outside the gene matches: 6. From germline, CDR1 is KGHSH and CDR2 LQKENI. CDR3 amino acids: CASSPRGQGVYEQYF. Written as DNA, the CDR3 is TGTGCCAGCTCACCTAGAGGACAGGGGGTTTACGAGCAGTACTTC.